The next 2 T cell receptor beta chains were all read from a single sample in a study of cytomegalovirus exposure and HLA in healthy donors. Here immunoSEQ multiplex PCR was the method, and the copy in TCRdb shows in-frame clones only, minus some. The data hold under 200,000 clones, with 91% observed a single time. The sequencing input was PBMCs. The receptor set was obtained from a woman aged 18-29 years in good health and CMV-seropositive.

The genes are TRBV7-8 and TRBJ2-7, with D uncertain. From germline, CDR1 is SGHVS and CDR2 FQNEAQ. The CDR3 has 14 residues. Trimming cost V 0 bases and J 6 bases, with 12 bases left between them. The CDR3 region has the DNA TGTGCCAGCAGCTTAGCCAGGTTTGCGTTCGAGCAGTACTTC. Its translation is CASSLARFAFEQYF.

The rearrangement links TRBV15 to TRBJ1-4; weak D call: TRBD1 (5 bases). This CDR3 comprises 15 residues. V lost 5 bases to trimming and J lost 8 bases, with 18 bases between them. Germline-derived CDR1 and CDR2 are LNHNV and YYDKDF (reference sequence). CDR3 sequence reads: CATSWKGLGREKLFF. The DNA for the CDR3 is TGTGCCACCAGCTGGAAGGGGTTAGGGCGGGAAAAACTGTTTTTT.